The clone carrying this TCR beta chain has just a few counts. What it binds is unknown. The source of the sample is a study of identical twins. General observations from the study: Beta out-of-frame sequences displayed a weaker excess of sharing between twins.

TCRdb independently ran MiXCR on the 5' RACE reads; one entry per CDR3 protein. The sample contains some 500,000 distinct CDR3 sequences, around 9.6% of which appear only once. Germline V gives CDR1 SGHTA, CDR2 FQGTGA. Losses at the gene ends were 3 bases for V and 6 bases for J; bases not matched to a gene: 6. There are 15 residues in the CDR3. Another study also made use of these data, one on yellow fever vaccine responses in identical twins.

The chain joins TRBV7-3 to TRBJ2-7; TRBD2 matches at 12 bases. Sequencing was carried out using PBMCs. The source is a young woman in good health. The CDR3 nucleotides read TGTGCCAGCAGCTTGGACGGACTAGCGGGGCGCGAGCAGTACTTC. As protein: CASSLDGLAGREQYF.